The subject of this entry is one TCR beta chain. This clonotype was counted only a few times. This clone's antigen is unknown. Per-base qualities were not stored, and no clone one base away is much larger. The CDR3, cysteine through phenylalanine, is 17 amino acids long. The DNA shown is the 51-base CDR3, in frame from base 1. V lost 5 bases and J lost 0 bases, and the count of bases not matched to a germline gene is 11. In the paper's terms, the time point label means: persistent/refractory GD, antithyroid drugs over 5 years with positive TRAb. For both TCR sequencing and RNA sequencing, RNA was extracted from PBMCs in TRIzol. Graves' disease was diagnosed according to American Thyroid Association guidelines. Patients were recruited from an endocrinology department in Xi'an, China. Each patient gave about 9.1 milliliters of peripheral blood, collected in an EDTA anticoagulant tube. Ficoll Paque Plus density gradient separation was used to isolate PBMCs, and no further T cell sorting was performed. An Agilent 2100 Bioanalyzer and agarose gel were used to check RNA quality, and a NanoDrop 2000 was used to measure RNA concentration.

The record originates from a study of regulatory T cells in long-lasting Graves disease (dated by TCRdb to 2020 to 2023). About the investigation overall: Persistent Graves' disease was defined as antithyroid drug treatment for over 5 years with persistently positive TSH receptor autoantibodies. A total of around 35 samples underwent TCR sequencing, from roughly 13 patients with persistent Graves' disease and approximately 20 patients with newly diagnosed Graves' disease. In the clinical cohort, patients with persistent Graves' disease had used antithyroid drugs for an average of around ten years. The study was registered as a clinical trial and conducted in China. This study used TCR sequencing and RNA sequencing of peripheral blood to compare persistent Graves' disease patients against newly diagnosed Graves' disease patients.

The library was made by multiplex PCR. TCRdb names Illumina HiSeq 4000 as the instrument used. CDR3 regions were amplified by Arm-PCR with iRepertoire HTBI primers to construct TCR beta libraries. Gel purification was performed on PCR products prior to sequencing. Regarding the original processing steps: Gene usage analysis of CDR3 amino acid clonotypes used the approximately 62 TRBV and more than 13 TRBJ segments found across samples. COPE and FqMerger were used to merge the filtered high-quality paired reads into contigs. BLAST was used to align contigs to IMGT TRBV, TRBD and TRBJ reference genes, with CDR3 defined following IMGT. Any clonotype with a frequency above 0.1% was classified as a highly expanded clone. Repertoire diversity was measured by Shannon entropy, and V-J evenness by the Gini coefficient. Public clonotypes were defined as clonotypes shared by more than one individual. Using fastp trimming at Q25 and MiXCR clonotype assembly, TCRdb reanalyzed the public sequencing data and kept in-frame beta chains. Entries that share a CDR3 protein sequence are merged under the most common genes and DNA. The V and J calls and clone size are TCRdb's, not the authors'. Counted in this sample were approximately 360,000 distinct CDR3 sequences; roughly 24% of them appeared once. Jointly, the top ten make up around 30% of the sample.

The paper as a whole reports these results and caveats: Because the primary lesion, thyroid tissue, could not be accessed, the study looked at peripheral blood alone. Only the TCR beta chain was sequenced and analyzed. The authors acknowledged the small sample size as a limitation that may reduce accuracy. Compared with newly diagnosed patients, persistent Graves' disease patients had lower TCR Shannon entropy and fewer highly expanded clones, which suggests clonal expansion. Preferential use of TRBV28, TRBJ1-2 and TRBJ2-5 was observed in persistent disease, whereas TRBV20-1 and TRBJ2-1 were favored in newly diagnosed disease. More public clonotypes were shared among persistent patients (roughly 2,700) than among newly diagnosed patients (roughly 1,000).

The clonotype comes from a woman between 40 and 55 years old with Graves disease. Donor details come from another sample of the same person, matched by shared clones. The specimen comprised peripheral blood mononuclear cells (PBMCs), sampled when the disease was refractory, from a patient treated with antithyroid drugs. This chain joins TRBV12-3 or TRBV12-4 to TRBJ2-3; the junction holds 7 bases that match TRBD2. The bases read TGTGCCAGCAGTCTATCCTCTCTAGCGGAAAGCACAGATACGCAGTATTTT. It translates to CASSLSSLAESTDTQYF.